The 22 T cell receptor beta chains reported below all come from one sample, sequenced in a study of blood T cell repertoires in COVID-19. The assay was immunoSEQ multiplex PCR, and TCRdb's table has in-frame clones only and misses some. Of more than 200,000 clones listed, more than 65% are singletons. The material sequenced was peripheral blood. All receptors come from a woman aged 40 to 49 with active or convalescent COVID-19.

This clone has only one observation. V is TRBV29-1 and J is TRBJ2-3; tentatively, D is TRBD1 (6 bases). Per the germline V gene, CDR1 is SQVTM and CDR2 is ANQGSEA. The CDR3 runs to 15 residues. Trimming pared 7 bases from V and 4 bases from J, leaving 21 bases between. CDR3: CSAAPTQGQADTQYF. The CDR3 DNA follows: TGCAGCGCCGCCCCTACCCAGGGACAAGCAGATACGCAGTATTTT.

The chain joins TRBV6-4 to TRBJ1-5, with a weak D call TRBD1 (5 bases). The V gene's germline CDR1 is MRHNA and CDR2 SNTAGT. This CDR3 contains 17 residues. Deletions cut 3 bases from V and 0 bases from J, with 15 bases between. The CDR3 loop is CASSELGDCDSNQPQHF. Written as DNA, the CDR3 is TGTGCCAGCAGTGAGTTAGGGGACTGCGATAGCAATCAGCCCCAGCATTTT.

The rearrangement links TRBV5-4 to TRBJ1-1; 7 nucleotides line up with TRBD1. The ends lost 0 bases at V and 1 base at J; junction bases unmatched: 3. Germline CDR1 and CDR2: SGHNT and YYREEE (reference sequence). The CDR3 runs 15 residues. The CDR3 is CASSLAGTANTEAFF. In DNA, the CDR3 is TGTGCCAGCAGCTTGGCGGGGACAGCGAACACTGAAGCTTTCTTT.

Here the CDR3 reads CASSVAGGDSDTQYF. In DNA form, the CDR3 reads TGTGCCAGCAGCGTAGCGGGGGGGGATTCGGATACGCAGTATTTT. The chain joins TRBV9 to TRBJ2-3, with 8 positions matching TRBD2. J lost 6 bases, V lost 0 bases, and 6 bases had no gene match. Germline V gives CDR1 SGDLS, CDR2 YYNGEE. The CDR3 covers 15 residues.

J is TRBJ1-1 and V is TRBV29-1; 10 bases agree with TRBD1. The CDR3 extends over 14 amino acids. The V gene end was trimmed by 7 bases and the J gene end by 4 bases; junction bases not matched to a gene: 9. Germline lookup yields CDR1 SQVTM and CDR2 ANQGSEA. CDR3: CSARQGALGTEAFF. Written as DNA, the CDR3 is TGCAGCGCAAGACAGGGGGCCCTAGGCACTGAAGCTTTCTTT.

This clone was counted a single time. V gene TRBV19 combines with J gene TRBJ2-6; 9 positions match TRBD1. J lost 1 base, V lost 5 bases, and 9 bases had no gene match. Per germline, CDR1 LNHDA and CDR2 SQIVND (reference sequence). CDR3 length: 18 amino acids. The CDR3 DNA sequence: TGTGCCAGTAGTCCCCCGGGACAGGGCCTTTCTGGGGCCAACGTCCTGACTTTC. Translated, it gives CASSPPGQGLSGANVLTF.

On this clone itself: A much more abundant neighbour one base away suggests this may be a read error. The chain has TRBV6-5 and TRBJ2-1, with a possible D match to TRBD1 (6 bases). CDR1 MNHEY and CDR2 SVGAGI come from the germline V gene. Trimming removed 6 bases at V and 4 bases at J, with 13 bases between. The CDR3 contains 14 residues. This CDR3 is CASSLQGPYNEQFF. The CDR3 nucleotides read TGTGCCAGCAGCTTACAGGGACCATACAATGAGCAGTTCTTC.

This chain joins TRBV3-1 (or the pseudogene TRBV3-2) and TRBJ2-5; 7 nucleotides line up with TRBD2. J gave up 4 bases and V 4 bases, and 6 bases lay outside the gene matches. CDR1 and CDR2 (germline): LGHDT, YNNKEL (reference sequence). The length of the CDR3 is 14 residues. CDR3 sequence reads: CASSPGTTPETQYF. CDR3 nucleotide sequence: TGTGCCAGCAGCCCCGGGACTACACCAGAGACCCAGTACTTC.

V usage is TRBV3-1 (or the pseudogene TRBV3-2) and J usage is TRBJ2-2, with D tentatively TRBD1 (5 bases). Germline CDR1 reads LGHDT; CDR2 reads YNNKEL (reference sequence). The length of the CDR3 is 17 residues. V was pared by 0 bases and J by 7 bases, with 18 bases between. CDR3 loop: CASSQDLGAQVLGELFF. CDR3 sequence (DNA): TGTGCCAGCAGCCAAGATCTTGGGGCCCAGGTTCTCGGGGAGCTGTTTTTT.

The V call is TRBV19, the J call TRBJ1-6; unclear D gene. This CDR3 contains 13 residues. Between the trimmed V and J ends, which lost 7 bases and 7 bases, there was a span of 11 bases. The germline V gene has CDR1 LNHDA and CDR2 SQIVND (reference sequence). CDR3 DNA: TGTGCCAGTATTGCGGTATGGAATTCACCCCTCCACTTT. Translating it yields CASIAVWNSPLHF.

The chain uses TRBV30 and TRBJ1-5; no clear D gene. The germline V gene encodes CDR1 GTSNPN and CDR2 SVGIG (reference sequence). The V gene lost 4 bases and the J gene lost 3 bases, with 13 bases spanning the gap. The CDR3 consists of 14 residues. The CDR3 here is CAWTHGESNQPQHF. CDR3 DNA sequence: TGTGCCTGGACCCACGGGGAATCCAATCAGCCCCAGCATTTT.

This rearrangement joins TRBV11-2 to TRBJ1-2; no firm D call. Looked up from germline, CDR1 is SGHAT and CDR2 is FQNNGV. The CDR3 contains 13 residues. V was cut by 5 bases and J by 4 bases, with 11 bases left in between. The CDR3 loop reads CASSLSGVYGYTF. In DNA, the CDR3 is TGTGCCAGCAGCCTTTCCGGAGTCTATGGCTACACCTTC.

The rearrangement uses TRBV28 and TRBJ1-5; D remains ambiguous. The CDR3 sequence is 15 residues long. Germline assignment: CDR1 MDHEN and CDR2 SYDVKM. V gave up 3 bases and J gave up 2 bases, with 11 bases separating them. The CDR3 bases are TGTGCCAGCAGTTTTCAGGATGTACGCAATCAGCCCCAGCATTTT. Translating gives CASSFQDVRNQPQHF.

This clone was seen a single time. Here the CDR3 DNA reads TGTGCCATCAGTGAGGGAGGGTATGGCTACACCTTC. This translates into CAISEGGYGYTF. The chain couples TRBV10-3 to TRBJ1-2; D not certain. The CDR3 is made up of 12 amino acids. CDR1 is ENHRY and CDR2 is SYGVKD in the germline V gene. V was clipped by 2 bases and J by 5 bases, with 6 bases between them.

This sequence joins TRBV7-3 and TRBJ1-1; TRBD1 matches at 7 bases. After removal of 6 bases from V and 8 bases from J, the junction contained 6 bases not matched to a gene. The CDR3 runs to 12 residues. Germline CDR1 is SGHTA and CDR2 is FQGTGA. The CDR3 region has the DNA TGTGCCAGCAGTCTTACAGGGGCAGAAGCTTTCTTT. Its protein is CASSLTGAEAFF. Filled out from reference TRBV7-3 and TRBJ1-1, the complete variable domain reads GAGVSQTPSNKVTEKGKYVELRCDPISGHTALYWYRQSLGQGPEFLIYFQGTGAADDSGLPNDRFFAVRPEGSVSTLKIQRTERGDSAVYLCASSLTGAEAFFGQGTRLTVV.

A word on this clone: The same CDR3 also results from other DNA sequences found in this sample. The chain combines TRBV5-1 with TRBJ1-1, with D possibly being TRBD1 (5 bases). Germline V gene lookup returns CDR1 SGHRS and CDR2 YFSETQ. The CDR3 runs 14 residues. Trimming took 0 bases from V and 1 from J, leaving 7 bases between them. CDR3 DNA: TGCGCCAGCAGCTTGGATAGGGGGAACACTGAAGCTTTCTTT. Translation gives CASSLDRGNTEAFF.

This clone has just a few counts. CDR3 nucleotides: TGTGCCAGCAGTTATTTCGGACAGGAGCAGTTCTTC. Its translation is CASSYFGQEQFF. This chain connects TRBV6-5 to TRBJ2-1, with D tentatively TRBD1 (6 bases). Germline lookup yields CDR1 MNHEY and CDR2 SVGAGI. V was pared by 3 bases and J by 10 bases, with 10 bases between. CDR3 length: 12 residues.

This clone appeared a few times. V is TRBV5-8 and J is TRBJ1-3; D is ambiguous. Trimming removed 7 bases from V and 3 bases from J, with 5 bases in between. The CDR3 contains 11 residues. CDR1 and CDR2 from the germline V gene are SGHTS and YDEGEE. The CDR3 loop reads CASRVGNTIYF. The CDR3 DNA follows: TGTGCCAGCCGAGTTGGAAACACCATATATTTT.

As concerns this clone: At one end, the junction sequence differs from germline, possibly due to a read error. The V call is TRBV7-9, the J call TRBJ2-3, with D maybe TRBD2 (7 bases). In germline, CDR1 is SEHNR, CDR2 FQNEAQ (reference sequence). This CDR3 comprises 15 residues. This CDR3 is CASRFRGAPDDTQYF. The CDR3 DNA reads as TGTGCCAGCCGCTTCCGGGGGGCCCCTGATGATACGCAGTATTTT.

The chain is built from TRBV12-5 and TRBJ2-1; no firm D call. The CDR3 covers 14 residues. V lost 6 bases and J 6 bases, leaving 15 bases between the germline ends. CDR1 and CDR2 (germline): LGHNT, FRNRAP. For the CDR3, the DNA is TGTGCTAGTGGCCCACACGAGGTCCTCAATGAGCAGTTCTTC. Translating gives CASGPHEVLNEQFF. Drawing the rest from reference TRBV12-5 and TRBJ2-1, the complete variable domain is DARVTQTPRHKVTEMGQEVTMRCQPILGHNTVFWYRQTMMQGLELLAYFRNRAPLDDSGMPKDRFSAEMPDATLATLKIQPSEPRDSAVYFCASGPHEVLNEQFFGPGTRLTVL.

The chain links TRBV30 to TRBJ1-1; D not certain. Trimming took 2 bases from V and 5 from J, leaving 12 bases between them. This CDR3 has 13 residues. The germline V gene encodes CDR1 GTSNPN and CDR2 SVGIG (reference sequence). This CDR3 is CAWSPSGMTEAFF. The CDR3, as DNA: TGTGCCTGGAGTCCGAGCGGGATGACTGAAGCTTTCTTT.

The chain uses TRBV5-1 and TRBJ2-1, with a possible D match to TRBD2 (6 bases). The CDR3 has 13 residues. V lost 9 bases to trimming and J lost 6 bases, with 16 bases between them. Germline CDR1 is SGHRS and CDR2 is YFSETQ. The CDR3 loop is CATQGLASNEQFF. The CDR3 DNA reads TGCGCCACCCAGGGACTCGCCTCCAATGAGCAGTTCTTC.